Listed below are T cell receptor beta chains from one sample, sequenced in a study of Graves' ophthalmopathy and Graves' hyperthyroidism. TCRdb analysed the multiplex PCR reads with MiXCR anew, one entry per CDR3 protein. The top ten clones hold about 12% of a sample with roughly 300,000 distinct CDR3 sequences, 15% to 20% of them seen once. The sample comprised peripheral blood. The receptors come from an adult man with Graves' ophthalmopathy. CDR3s include the opening cysteine and the closing phenylalanine or tryptophan.

>TRBJ1-1|TRBV5-1|13
CASSLGPAREAFF
>TRBJ2-6|TRBV7-3|18
CASTLLVEFSSGANVLTF
>TRBJ1-2|TRBV7-9|14
CASSIGQGNYGYTF
>TRBJ2-7|TRBV7-8|14
CASSFPGLAVGQYF
>TRBJ1-1|TRBV4-1|15
CASSRDGRGANEAFF
>TRBJ1-5|TRBV19|16
CASSRGAGGNNQPQHF
>TRBJ1-6|TRBV20-1|15
CSARFATGNNSPLHF
>TRBJ2-2|TRBV24-1|14
CATSESGYTGELFF
>TRBJ1-6|TRBV15|15
CATSREQGFYSPLHF
>TRBJ2-5|TRBV30|12
CAWTGVGRAQYF
>TRBJ1-1|TRBV19|16
CASSMQTGYPNTEAFF
>TRBJ2-2|TRBV11-2|17
CASSLGQGGGNTGELFF
>TRBJ2-5|TRBV24-1|13
CATSDRGGETQYF
>TRBJ2-5|TRBV4-1|15
CASSQRLKTQETQYF
>TRBJ2-2|TRBV9|14
CASSPATSTGELFF
>TRBJ1-2|TRBV29-1|11
CSVVRGDGYTF
>TRBJ1-5|TRBV28|16
CASSTTGEGSNQPQHF
>TRBJ1-2|TRBV12-3/TRBV12-4|13
CASSVDRPYGYTF
>TRBJ1-1|TRBV7-3|14
CASRSSRVNTEAFF
>TRBJ2-7|TRBV28|17
CASSKGLAGGPLYEQYF
>TRBJ1-2|TRBV6-2/TRBV6-3|12
CASRTVNYGYTF
>TRBJ1-1|TRBV20-1|14
CSAREAVMNTEAFF
>TRBJ2-5|TRBV4-2|16
CASSQVNEGGRETQYF
>TRBJ1-2|TRBV19|17
CASSKRSWDRTYYGYTF
>TRBJ2-5|TRBV6-1|13
CASSEPGGETQYF
>TRBJ2-7|TRBV20-1|13
CSVPQVAAYEQYF
>TRBJ1-2|TRBV6-1|14
CASSREFSNYGYTF
>TRBJ1-5|TRBV6-2/TRBV6-3|14
CASSLLGRFQPQHF
>TRBJ1-6|TRBV3-1|15
CASSQGTGENSPLHF
>TRBJ1-1|TRBV6-2/TRBV6-3|18
CASSYSNRRDRQNTEAFF
>TRBJ2-7|TRBV28|13
CASRLAGHYEQYF
>TRBJ1-2|TRBV6-1|13
CASSDQGLDGYTF
>TRBJ2-7|TRBV6-5|15
CASSYGSGISYEQYF
>TRBJ2-2|TRBV6-6|19
CASTLRGLAGGPNTGELFF
>TRBJ1-5|TRBV24-1|17
CATSDSKEPPNNQPQHF
>TRBJ2-7|TRBV30|11
CAIRVAYEQYF
>TRBJ2-5|TRBV11-2|17
CASSLVPSPGLGETQYF
>TRBJ2-1|TRBV7-6|14
CASSRLAGGGEQFF
>TRBJ1-5|TRBV25-1|15
CASSVGGSSNQPQHF
>TRBJ2-2|TRBV19|15
CASSRASGNTGELFF
>TRBJ1-5|TRBV7-8|13
CASSSTGEEPQHF
>TRBJ2-7|TRBV19|17
CASSISHLAANSYEQYF
>TRBJ2-7|TRBV24-1|15
CATSDPGTSPYEQYF
>TRBJ2-7|TRBV6-1|15
CASGEGAGGTYEQYF
>TRBJ2-5|TRBV19|14
CASSIGLFEETQYF
>TRBJ1-1|TRBV11-1|14
CASSPFYLNTEAFF
>TRBJ2-7|TRBV2|14
CASRQGEFSYEQYF
>TRBJ1-2|TRBV10-2|16
CASSESLFTGGYGYTF
>TRBJ1-1|TRBV29-1|12
CSVEREGGGALF
>TRBJ1-5|TRBV13|16
CASSLVRGYSNQPQHF
>TRBJ2-5|TRBV2|14
CASRETGDQETQYF
>TRBJ1-1|TRBV20-1|12
CSARAPFAEAFF
>TRBJ1-1|TRBV3-1|13
CASSHMGDTEAFF
>TRBJ1-1|TRBV30|15
CAWSVAQGIDTEAFF
>TRBJ2-5|TRBV15|16
CATSRAASGGQETQYF
>TRBJ1-1|TRBV29-1|13
CSVTGIANTEAFF